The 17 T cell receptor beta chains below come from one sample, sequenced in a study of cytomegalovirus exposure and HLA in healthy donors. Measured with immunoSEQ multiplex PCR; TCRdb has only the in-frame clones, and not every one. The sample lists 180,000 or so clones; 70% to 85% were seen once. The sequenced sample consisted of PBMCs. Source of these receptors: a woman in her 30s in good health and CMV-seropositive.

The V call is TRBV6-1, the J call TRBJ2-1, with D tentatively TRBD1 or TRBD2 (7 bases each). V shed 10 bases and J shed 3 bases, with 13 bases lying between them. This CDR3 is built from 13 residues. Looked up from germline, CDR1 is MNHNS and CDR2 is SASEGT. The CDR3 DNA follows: TGTGCCACCAGGGGGGGAAGCTACAATGAGCAGTTCTTC. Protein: CATRGGSYNEQFF.

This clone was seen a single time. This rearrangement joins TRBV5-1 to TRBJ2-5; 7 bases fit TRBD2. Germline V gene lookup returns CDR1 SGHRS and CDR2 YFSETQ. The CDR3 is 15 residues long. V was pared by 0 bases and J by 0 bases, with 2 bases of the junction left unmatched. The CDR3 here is CASSLAGGYQETQYF. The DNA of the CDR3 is TGCGCCAGCAGCTTGGCCGGGGGGTACCAAGAGACCCAGTACTTC.

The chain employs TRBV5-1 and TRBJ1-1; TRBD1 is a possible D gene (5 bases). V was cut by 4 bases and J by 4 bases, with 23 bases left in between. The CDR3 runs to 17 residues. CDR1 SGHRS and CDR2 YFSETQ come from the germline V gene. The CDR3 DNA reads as TGCGCCAGCAGCACTAAAGTCCTGGGGGGGAGTGTCACTGAAGCTTTCTTT. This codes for CASSTKVLGGSVTEAFF.

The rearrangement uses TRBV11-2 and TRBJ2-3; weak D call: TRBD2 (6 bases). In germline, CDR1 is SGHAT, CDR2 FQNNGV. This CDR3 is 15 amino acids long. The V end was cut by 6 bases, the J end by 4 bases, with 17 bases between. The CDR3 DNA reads TGTGCCAGCAGGTATACCGCGGGGTCGGCAGATACGCAGTATTTT. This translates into CASRYTAGSADTQYF.

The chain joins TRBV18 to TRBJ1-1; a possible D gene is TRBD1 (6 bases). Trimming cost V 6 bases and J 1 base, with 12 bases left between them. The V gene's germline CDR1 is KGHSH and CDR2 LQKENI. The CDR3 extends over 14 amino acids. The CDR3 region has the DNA TGTGCCAGCTCTACGGACAGTTCGAACACTGAAGCTTTCTTT. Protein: CASSTDSSNTEAFF.

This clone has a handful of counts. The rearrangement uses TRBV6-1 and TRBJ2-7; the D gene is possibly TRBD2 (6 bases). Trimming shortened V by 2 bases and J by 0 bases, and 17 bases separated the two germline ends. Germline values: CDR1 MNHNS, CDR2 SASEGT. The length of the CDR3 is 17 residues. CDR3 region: CASSELWDSGLSYEQYF. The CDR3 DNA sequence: TGTGCCAGCAGTGAATTGTGGGATAGCGGTCTCTCCTACGAGCAGTACTTC.

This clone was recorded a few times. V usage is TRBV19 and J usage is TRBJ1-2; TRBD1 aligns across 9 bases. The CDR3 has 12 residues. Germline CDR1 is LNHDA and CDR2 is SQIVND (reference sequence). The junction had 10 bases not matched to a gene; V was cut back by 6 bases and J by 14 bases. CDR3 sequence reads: CASRRDREEQTF. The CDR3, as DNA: TGTGCCAGTAGAAGGGACAGGGAAGAGCAGACCTTC.

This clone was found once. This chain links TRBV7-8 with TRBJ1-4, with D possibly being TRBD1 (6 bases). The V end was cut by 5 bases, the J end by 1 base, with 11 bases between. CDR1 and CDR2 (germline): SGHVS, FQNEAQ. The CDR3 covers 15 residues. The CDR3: CASSPWTETNEKLFF. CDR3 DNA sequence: TGTGCCAGCAGCCCCTGGACAGAAACTAATGAAAAACTGTTTTTT.

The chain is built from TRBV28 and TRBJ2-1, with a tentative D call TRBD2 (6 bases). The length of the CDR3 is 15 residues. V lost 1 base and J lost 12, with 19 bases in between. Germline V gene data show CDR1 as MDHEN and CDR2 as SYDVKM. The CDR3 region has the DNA TGTGCCAGCAGTTTATCCGTTATGGCGGGATCACCGCAGTTCTTC. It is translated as CASSLSVMAGSPQFF.

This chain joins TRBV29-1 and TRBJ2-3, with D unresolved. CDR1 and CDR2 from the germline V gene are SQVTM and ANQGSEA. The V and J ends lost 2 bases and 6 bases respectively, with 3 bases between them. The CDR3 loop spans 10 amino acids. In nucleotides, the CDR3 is TGCAGCGTTGAACAGGATACGCAGTATTTT. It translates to CSVEQDTQYF.

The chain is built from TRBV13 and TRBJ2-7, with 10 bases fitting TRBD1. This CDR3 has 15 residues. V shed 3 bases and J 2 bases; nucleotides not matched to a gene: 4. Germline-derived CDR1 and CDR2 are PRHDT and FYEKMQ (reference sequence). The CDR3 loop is CASSFTGTGAYEQYF. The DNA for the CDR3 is TGTGCCAGCAGCTTCACCGGGACAGGGGCCTACGAGCAGTACTTC.

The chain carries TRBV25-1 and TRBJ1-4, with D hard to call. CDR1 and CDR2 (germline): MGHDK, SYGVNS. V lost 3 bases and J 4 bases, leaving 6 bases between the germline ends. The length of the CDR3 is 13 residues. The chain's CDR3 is CASSEGRNEKLFF. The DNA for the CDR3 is TGTGCCAGCAGTGAGGGCCGTAATGAAAAACTGTTTTTT.

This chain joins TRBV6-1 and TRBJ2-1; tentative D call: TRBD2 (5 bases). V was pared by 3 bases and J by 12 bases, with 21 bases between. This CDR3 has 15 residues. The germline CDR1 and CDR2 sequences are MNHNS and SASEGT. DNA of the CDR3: TGTGCCAGCAGTGAGGCACCAGACGAGAGGGTTTGGCAGTTCTTC. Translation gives CASSEAPDERVWQFF.

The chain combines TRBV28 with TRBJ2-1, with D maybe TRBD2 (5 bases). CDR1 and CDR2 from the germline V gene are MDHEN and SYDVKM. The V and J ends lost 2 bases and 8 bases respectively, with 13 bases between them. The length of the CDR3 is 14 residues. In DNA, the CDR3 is TGTGCCAGCAGTTTACGAGGGCACTTAGATGAGCAGTTCTTC. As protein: CASSLRGHLDEQFF.

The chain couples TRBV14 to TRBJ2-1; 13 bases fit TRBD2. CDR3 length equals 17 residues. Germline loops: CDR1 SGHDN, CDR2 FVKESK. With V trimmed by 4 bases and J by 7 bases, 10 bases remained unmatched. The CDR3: CASSPQLTSGGGNEQFF. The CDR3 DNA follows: TGTGCCAGCAGCCCGCAATTAACTAGCGGGGGGGGTAATGAGCAGTTCTTC.

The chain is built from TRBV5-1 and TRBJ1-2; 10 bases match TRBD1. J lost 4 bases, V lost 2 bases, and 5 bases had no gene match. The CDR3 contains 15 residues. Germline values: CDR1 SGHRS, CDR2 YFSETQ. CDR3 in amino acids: CASSFRTGGPYGYTF. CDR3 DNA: TGCGCCAGCAGCTTTCGGACAGGGGGACCCTATGGCTACACCTTC. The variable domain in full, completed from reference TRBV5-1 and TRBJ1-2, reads KAGVTQTPRYLIKTRGQQVTLSCSPISGHRSVSWYQQTPGQGLQFLFEYFSETQRNKGNFPGRFSGRQFSNSRSEMNVSTLELGDSALYLCASSFRTGGPYGYTFGSGTRLTVV.

In nucleotides, the CDR3 is TGTGCCAGCGTGAGGGAGGTCAAAAACATTCAGTACTTC. This codes for CASVREVKNIQYF. This chain connects TRBV2 to TRBJ2-4; tentatively, D is TRBD2 (6 bases). Per germline, CDR1 SNHLY and CDR2 FYNNEI. This CDR3 region has 13 residues. V lost 8 bases to trimming and J lost 3 bases, with 11 bases between them.